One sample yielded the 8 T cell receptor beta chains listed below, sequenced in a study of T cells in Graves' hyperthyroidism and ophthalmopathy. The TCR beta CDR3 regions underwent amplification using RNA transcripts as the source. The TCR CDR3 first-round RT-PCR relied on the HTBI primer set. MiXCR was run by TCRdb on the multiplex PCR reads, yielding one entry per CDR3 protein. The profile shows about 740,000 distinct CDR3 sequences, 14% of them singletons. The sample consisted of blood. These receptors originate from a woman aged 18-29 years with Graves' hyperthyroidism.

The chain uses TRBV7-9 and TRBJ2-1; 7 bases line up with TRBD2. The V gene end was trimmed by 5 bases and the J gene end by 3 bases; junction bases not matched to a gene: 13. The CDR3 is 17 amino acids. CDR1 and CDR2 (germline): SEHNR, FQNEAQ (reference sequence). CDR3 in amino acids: CASSPIPRLAVYNEQFF. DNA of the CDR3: TGTGCCAGCAGCCCCATCCCCAGACTAGCTGTCTACAATGAGCAGTTCTTC.

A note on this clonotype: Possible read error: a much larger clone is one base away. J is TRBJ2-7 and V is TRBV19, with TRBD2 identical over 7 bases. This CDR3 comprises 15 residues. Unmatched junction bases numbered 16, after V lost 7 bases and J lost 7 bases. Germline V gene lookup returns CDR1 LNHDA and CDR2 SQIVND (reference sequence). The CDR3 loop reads CASTGRGRGRDEQYF. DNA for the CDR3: TGTGCCAGTACTGGGCGCGGGAGAGGGCGGGATGAGCAGTACTTC.

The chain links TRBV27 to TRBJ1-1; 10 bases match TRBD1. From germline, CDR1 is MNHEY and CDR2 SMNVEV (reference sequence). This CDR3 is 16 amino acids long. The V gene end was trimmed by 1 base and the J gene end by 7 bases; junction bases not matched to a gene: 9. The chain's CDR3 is CASSLYGTGAGGEAFF. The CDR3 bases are TGTGCCAGCAGTTTATATGGGACAGGGGCCGGAGGTGAAGCTTTCTTT.

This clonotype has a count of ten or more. For the CDR3, the DNA is TGTGCCAGCAGTGAAGCGGGGGCATTCGTGGATAAAAACATTCAGTACTTC. It is translated as CASSEAGAFVDKNIQYF. V is TRBV6-1 and J is TRBJ2-4; TRBD1 is a possible D gene (6 bases). The CDR3 runs 17 residues. Germline V gives CDR1 MNHNS, CDR2 SASEGT. Trimming cost V 0 bases and J 4 bases, with 16 bases left between them.

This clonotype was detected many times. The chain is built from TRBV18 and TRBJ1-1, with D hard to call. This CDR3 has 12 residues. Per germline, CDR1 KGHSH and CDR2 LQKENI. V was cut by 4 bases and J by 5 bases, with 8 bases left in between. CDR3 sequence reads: CASSRVRTEAFF. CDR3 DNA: TGTGCCAGCTCACGGGTGCGAACTGAAGCTTTCTTT.

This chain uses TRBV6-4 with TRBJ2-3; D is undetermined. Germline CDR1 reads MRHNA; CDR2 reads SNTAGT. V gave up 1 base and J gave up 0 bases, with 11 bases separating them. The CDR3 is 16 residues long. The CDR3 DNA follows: TGTGCCAGCAGTGACTGGGCTAGTGATAGCACAGATACGCAGTATTTT. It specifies CASSDWASDSTDTQYF.

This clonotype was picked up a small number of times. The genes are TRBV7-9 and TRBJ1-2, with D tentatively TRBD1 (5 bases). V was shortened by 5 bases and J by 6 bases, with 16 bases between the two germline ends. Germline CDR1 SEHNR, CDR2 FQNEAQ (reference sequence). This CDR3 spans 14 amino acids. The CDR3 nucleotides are TGTGCCAGCAGCCGCGGGACCTCCTTGGATGGCTACACCTTC. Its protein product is CASSRGTSLDGYTF.

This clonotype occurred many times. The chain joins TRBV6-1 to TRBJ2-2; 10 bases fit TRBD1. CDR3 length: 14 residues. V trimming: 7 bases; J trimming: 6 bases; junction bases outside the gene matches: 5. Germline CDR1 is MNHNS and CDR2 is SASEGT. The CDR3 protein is CASTGQGRSGELFF. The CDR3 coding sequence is TGTGCCAGCACGGGACAGGGGAGGTCCGGGGAGCTGTTTTTT.